This T cell receptor beta chain was found in a study of T cell repertoires in cytomegalovirus infection. Study-level findings and limits: Dominating the ex vivo response were TCR beta clonotypes that were CMV-specific and HLA-C-restricted. The study identified carriers of CMV plus the relevant HLA from cumulative public TCR beta family frequency.

Comments on this clonotype: Its antigen remains unidentified.

Each CDR3 protein gets one entry after TCRdb re-called the reads with MiXCR. The sample lists about 700,000 distinct CDR3 sequences; around 30% were seen once. This CDR3 comprises 15 residues. J was trimmed by 6 bases and V by 4 bases; bases with no gene match: 10. The germline gives CDR1 DFQATT, CDR2 SNEGSKA (reference sequence). The sequenced sample was cultured PBMCs, obtained from culture after CMV antigen stimulation. The rearrangement joins TRBV20-1 to TRBJ2-3, with 10 positions matching TRBD1. The clonotype was recovered from a human donor in good health (CMV status not recorded). Some clones in this sample may be carry-over from other donors' samples. The CDR3 is CSANPTGGAWDTQYF. The CDR3 DNA sequence: TGCAGTGCTAACCCGACAGGGGGCGCGTGGGATACGCAGTATTTT.